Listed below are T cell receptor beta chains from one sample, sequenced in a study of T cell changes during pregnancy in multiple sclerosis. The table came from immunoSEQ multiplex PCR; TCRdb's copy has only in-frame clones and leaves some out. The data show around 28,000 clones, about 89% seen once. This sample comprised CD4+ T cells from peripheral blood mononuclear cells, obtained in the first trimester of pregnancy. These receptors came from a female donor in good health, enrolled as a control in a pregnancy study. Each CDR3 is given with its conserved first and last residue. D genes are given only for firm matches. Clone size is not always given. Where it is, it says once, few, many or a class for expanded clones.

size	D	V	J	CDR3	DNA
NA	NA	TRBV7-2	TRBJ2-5	CASSLNGRIQETQYF	TGTGCCAGCAGCTTAAACGGTCGCATCCAAGAGACCCAGTACTTC
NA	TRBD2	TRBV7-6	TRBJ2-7	CASSSGLDYEQYF	TGTGCCAGCAGCTCGGGACTAGACTACGAGCAGTACTTC
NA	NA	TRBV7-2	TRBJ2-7	CASSSRGYEQYF	TGTGCCAGCAGCTCCCGGGGTTACGAGCAGTACTTC
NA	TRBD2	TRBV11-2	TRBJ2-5	CASSSLSGGRETQYF	TGTGCCAGCAGCTCTCTATCGGGGGGGCGGGAGACCCAGTACTTC
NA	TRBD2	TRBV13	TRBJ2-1	CASSHDAETSGSFYEQFF	TGTGCCAGCAGCCACGACGCCGAGACTAGCGGGAGTTTCTATGAGCAGTTCTTC
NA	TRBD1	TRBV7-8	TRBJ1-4	CASSSGDSQNEKLFF	TGTGCCAGCAGCTCCGGGGACAGTCAAAATGAAAAACTGTTTTTT
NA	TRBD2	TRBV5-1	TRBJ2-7	CASSPGEGSGRWFEQYF	TGCGCCAGCAGCCCCGGGGAGGGAAGCGGGAGATGGTTCGAGCAGTACTTC
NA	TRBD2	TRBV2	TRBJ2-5	CASSEEVAGGGETQYF	TGTGCCAGCAGTGAAGAGGTGGCGGGAGGAGGGGAGACCCAGTACTTC
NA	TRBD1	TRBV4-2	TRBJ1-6	CASSQGGTDNSPLHF	TGTGCCAGCAGCCAAGGGGGGACAGATAATTCACCCCTCCACTTT
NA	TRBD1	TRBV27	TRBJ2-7	CASSSHPGQGIYEQYF	TGTGCCAGCAGTTCGCATCCGGGACAGGGGATATACGAGCAGTACTTC
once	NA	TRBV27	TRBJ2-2	CASSLGGYTGELFF	TGTGCCAGCAGTTTAGGAGGATACACCGGGGAGCTGTTTTTT
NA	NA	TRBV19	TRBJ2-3	CASSNQLEADTQYF	TGTGCCAGTAGCAACCAACTAGAGGCAGATACGCAGTATTTT
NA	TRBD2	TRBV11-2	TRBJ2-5	CASKPGLVAETQYF	TGTGCCAGTAAACCGGGACTAGTGGCAGAGACCCAGTACTTC
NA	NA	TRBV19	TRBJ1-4	CASSYLAGSATNEKLFF	TGTGCCAGTAGTTACTTAGCGGGATCCGCAACTAATGAAAAACTGTTTTTT
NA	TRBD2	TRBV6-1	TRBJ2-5	CASRLAGGETQYF	TGTGCCAGTAGACTAGCGGGGGGAGAGACCCAGTACTTC
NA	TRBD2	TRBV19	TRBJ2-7	CASSIEGTSAAQIYEQYF	TGTGCCAGTAGTATAGAGGGGACTAGCGCAGCACAGATCTACGAGCAGTACTTC
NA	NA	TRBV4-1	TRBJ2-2	CASSQDAPGVHTGELFF	TGCGCCAGCAGCCAAGATGCGCCGGGAGTACACACCGGGGAGCTGTTTTTT
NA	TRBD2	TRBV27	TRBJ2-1	CASSLTGTSGRGEQFF	TGTGCCAGCAGTTTAACGGGGACTAGCGGGAGAGGTGAGCAGTTCTTC
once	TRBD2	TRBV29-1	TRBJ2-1	CSVGLAGGTEQFF	TGCAGCGTCGGACTAGCGGGAGGTACTGAGCAGTTCTTC
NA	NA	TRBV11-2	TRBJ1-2	CASSSSRQDNYGYTF	TGTGCCAGCAGCTCCTCGAGACAGGATAACTATGGCTACACCTTC
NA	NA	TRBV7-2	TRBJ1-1	CASSYQGKGTEAFF	TGTGCCAGCAGCTACCAGGGGAAAGGTACTGAAGCTTTCTTT
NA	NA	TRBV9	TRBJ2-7	CASSVRLVFYEQYF	TGTGCCAGCAGCGTTCGACTAGTTTTCTACGAGCAGTACTTC
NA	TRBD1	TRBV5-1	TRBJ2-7	CASSLGGTGIYEQYF	TGCGCCAGCAGCTTGGGAGGGACAGGGATTTACGAGCAGTACTTC
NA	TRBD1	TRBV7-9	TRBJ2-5	CASSLHGQGQETQYF	TGTGCCAGCAGCTTACACGGACAGGGCCAAGAGACCCAGTACTTC
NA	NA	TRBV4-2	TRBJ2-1	CASSSGHPYNEQFF	TGTGCCAGCAGCTCGGGTCATCCCTACAATGAGCAGTTCTTC
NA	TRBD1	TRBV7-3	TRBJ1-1	CASSLNRGNTEAFF	TGTGCCAGCAGCTTAAACAGGGGGAACACTGAAGCTTTCTTT
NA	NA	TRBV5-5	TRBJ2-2	CASSLGGRELFF	TGTGCCAGCAGCTTAGGGGGAAGGGAGCTGTTTTTT
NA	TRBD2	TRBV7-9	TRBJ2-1	CASSLVASGYNEQFF	TGTGCCAGCAGCTTAGTTGCTAGCGGGTACAATGAGCAGTTCTTC
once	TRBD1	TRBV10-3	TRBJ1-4	CAISNPGDRGSATNEKLFF	TGTGCCATCAGTAACCCCGGGGACAGGGGTTCCGCAACTAATGAAAAACTGTTTTTT
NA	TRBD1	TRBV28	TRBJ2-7	CASSLYRGDHSYEQYF	TGTGCCAGCAGTTTGTACAGGGGCGATCACTCCTACGAGCAGTACTTC
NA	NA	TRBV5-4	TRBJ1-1	CASSLGGQTVTEAFF	TGTGCCAGCAGCTTGGGGGGCCAGACAGTCACTGAAGCTTTCTTT
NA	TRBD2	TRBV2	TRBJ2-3	CASSQSGGRQTQYF	TGTGCCAGCAGTCAGAGCGGGGGCCGGCAGACGCAGTATTTT
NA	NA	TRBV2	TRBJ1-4	CASTQDQEKLFF	TGTGCCAGCACTCAGGATCAGGAAAAACTGTTTTTT
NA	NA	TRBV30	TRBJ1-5	CAWSARGGGMPQHF	TGTGCCTGGAGTGCCCGGGGGGGAGGGATGCCCCAGCATTTT
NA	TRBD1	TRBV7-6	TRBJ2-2	CASSLEGAAGELFF	TGTGCCAGCAGCTTAGAGGGGGCTGCCGGGGAGCTGTTTTTT
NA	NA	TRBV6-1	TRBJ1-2	CASSESDSGHYGYTF	TGTGCCAGCAGTGAATCCGACTCAGGGCACTATGGCTACACCTTC
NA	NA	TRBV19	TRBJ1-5	CASSIAWGLSNQPQHF	TGTGCCAGTAGTATAGCCTGGGGCCTAAGCAATCAGCCCCAGCATTTT
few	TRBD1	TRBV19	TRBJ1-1	CASSIVWTGLEAFF	TGTGCCAGTAGTATTGTTTGGACAGGCCTTGAAGCTTTCTTT
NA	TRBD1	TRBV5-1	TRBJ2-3	CASSLTGGYADTQYF	TGCGCCAGCAGCTTGACAGGGGGATATGCGGATACGCAGTATTTT
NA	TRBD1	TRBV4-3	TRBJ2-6	CASSPSSGTGPGAGANVLTF	TGCGCCAGCAGCCCCTCATCCGGGACAGGGCCCGGAGCTGGGGCCAACGTCCTGACTTTC
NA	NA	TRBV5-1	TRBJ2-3	CASSVTETDTQYF	TGCGCCAGCAGCGTGACAGAAACAGATACGCAGTATTTT
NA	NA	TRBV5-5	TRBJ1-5	CASSPTGSRGNQPQHF	TGTGCCAGCAGCCCTACAGGGTCGAGGGGCAATCAGCCCCAGCATTTT
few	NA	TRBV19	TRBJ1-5	CASSMRGSGQPQHF	TGTGCCAGTAGTATGCGGGGCTCTGGCCAGCCCCAGCATTTT
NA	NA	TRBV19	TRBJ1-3	CASSTPSGAGNTIYF	TGTGCCAGTAGTACCCCATCGGGGGCTGGAAACACCATATATTTT
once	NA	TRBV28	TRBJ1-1	CASNFRGIEAFF	TGTGCCAGCAACTTCCGGGGGATTGAAGCTTTCTTT
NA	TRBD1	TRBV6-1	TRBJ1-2	CASSVFQGVNYGYTF	TGTGCCAGCAGTGTGTTTCAGGGGGTAAACTATGGCTACACCTTC